This T cell receptor beta chain was profiled in a study of long-term antiretroviral therapy in people with HIV. This CDR3 has 14 amino acids. Trimming stripped 0 bases from V and 10 bases from J, with 11 bases between. Germline V gene data show CDR1 as SGHRS and CDR2 as YFSETQ. Runs used v3.0 of the immunoSEQ assay and were done at survey level. Sequencing used immunoSEQ multiplex PCR; TCRdb keeps in-frame clones, though not all of them. Of about 39,000 clones detected, around 83% appear once; the ten largest clones hold 5.7%. This TCR was recovered from a woman aged 45-65 years with HIV. The chain combines TRBV5-1 with TRBJ1-6, with D possibly being TRBD1 (5 bases). Sequences were derived from unsorted PBMCs, sampled 3.1 years after starting antiretroviral therapy. The CDR3 loop reads CASSLDGGGSPLHF. CDR3 bases: TGCGCCAGCAGCTTGGACGGGGGAGGGTCACCCCTCCACTTT.